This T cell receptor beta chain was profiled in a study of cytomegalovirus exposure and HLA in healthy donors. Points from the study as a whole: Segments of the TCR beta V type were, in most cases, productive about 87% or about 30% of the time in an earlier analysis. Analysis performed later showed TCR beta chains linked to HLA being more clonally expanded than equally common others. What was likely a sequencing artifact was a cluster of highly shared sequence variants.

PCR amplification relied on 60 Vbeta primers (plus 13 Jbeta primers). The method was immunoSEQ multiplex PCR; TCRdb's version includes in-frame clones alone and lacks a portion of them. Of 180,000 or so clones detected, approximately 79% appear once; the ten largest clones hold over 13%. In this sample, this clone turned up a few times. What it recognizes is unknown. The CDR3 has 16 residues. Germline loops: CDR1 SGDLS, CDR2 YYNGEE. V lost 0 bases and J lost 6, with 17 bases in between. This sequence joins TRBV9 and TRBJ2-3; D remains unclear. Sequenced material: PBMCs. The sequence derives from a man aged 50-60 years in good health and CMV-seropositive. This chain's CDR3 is CASSVGSLGAGDTQYF. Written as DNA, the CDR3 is TGTGCCAGCAGCGTAGGAAGTTTAGGAGCTGGCGATACGCAGTATTTT.